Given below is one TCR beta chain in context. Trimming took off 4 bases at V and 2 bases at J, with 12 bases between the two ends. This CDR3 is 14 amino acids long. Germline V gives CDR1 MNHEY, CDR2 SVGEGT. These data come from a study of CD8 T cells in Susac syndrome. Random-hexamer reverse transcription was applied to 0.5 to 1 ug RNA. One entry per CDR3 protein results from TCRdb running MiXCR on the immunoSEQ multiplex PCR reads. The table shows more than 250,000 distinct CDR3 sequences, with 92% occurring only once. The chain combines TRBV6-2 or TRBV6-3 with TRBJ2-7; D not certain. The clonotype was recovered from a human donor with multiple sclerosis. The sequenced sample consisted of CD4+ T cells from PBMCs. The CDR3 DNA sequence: TGTGCCAGCAGTTTCTACCGGCCTCCCTACGAGCAGTACTTC. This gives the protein CASSFYRPPYEQYF.